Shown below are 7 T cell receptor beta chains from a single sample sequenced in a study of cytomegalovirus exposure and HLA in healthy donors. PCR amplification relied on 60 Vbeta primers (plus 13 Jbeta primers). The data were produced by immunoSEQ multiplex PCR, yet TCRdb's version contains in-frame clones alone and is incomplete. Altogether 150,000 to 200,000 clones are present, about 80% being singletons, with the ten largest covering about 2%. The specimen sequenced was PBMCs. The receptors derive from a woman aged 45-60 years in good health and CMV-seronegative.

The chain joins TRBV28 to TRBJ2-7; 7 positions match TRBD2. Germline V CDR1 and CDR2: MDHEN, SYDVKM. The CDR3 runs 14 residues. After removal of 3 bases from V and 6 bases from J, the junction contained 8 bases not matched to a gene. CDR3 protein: CASSFPGRRAEQYF. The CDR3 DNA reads TGTGCCAGCAGTTTTCCCGGGAGGAGGGCCGAGCAGTACTTC.

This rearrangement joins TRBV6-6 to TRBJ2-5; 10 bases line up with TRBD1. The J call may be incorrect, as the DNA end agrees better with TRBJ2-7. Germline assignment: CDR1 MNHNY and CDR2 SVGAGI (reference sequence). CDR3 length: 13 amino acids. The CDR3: CASEGTGVYEQYF. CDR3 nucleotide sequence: TGTGCCAGCGAAGGGACAGGGGTCTACGAGCAGTACTTC.

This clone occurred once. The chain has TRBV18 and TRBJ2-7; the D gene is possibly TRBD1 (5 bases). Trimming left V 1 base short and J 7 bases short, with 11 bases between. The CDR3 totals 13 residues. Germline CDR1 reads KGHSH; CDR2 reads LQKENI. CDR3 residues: CASSPLQGKEQYF. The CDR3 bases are TGTGCCAGCTCACCACTCCAGGGAAAAGAGCAGTACTTC.

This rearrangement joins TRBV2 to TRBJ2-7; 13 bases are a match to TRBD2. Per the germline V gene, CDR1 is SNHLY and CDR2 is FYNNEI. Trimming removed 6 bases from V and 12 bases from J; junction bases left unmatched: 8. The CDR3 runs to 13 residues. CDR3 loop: CASRGTSGTHWYF. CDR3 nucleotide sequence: TGTGCCAGCAGGGGGACTAGCGGGACCCACTGGTACTTC.

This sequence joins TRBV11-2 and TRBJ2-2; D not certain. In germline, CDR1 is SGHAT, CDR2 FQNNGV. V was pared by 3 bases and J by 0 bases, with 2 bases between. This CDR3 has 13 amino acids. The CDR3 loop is CASSFTNTGELFF. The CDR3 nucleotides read TGTGCCAGCAGCTTCACGAACACCGGGGAGCTGTTTTTT. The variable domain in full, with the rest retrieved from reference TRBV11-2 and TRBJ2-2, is EAGVAQSPRYKIIEKRQSVAFWCNPISGHATLYWYQQILGQGPKLLIQFQNNGVVDDSQLPKDRFSAERLKGVDSTLKIQPAKLEDSAVYLCASSFTNTGELFFGEGSRLTVL.

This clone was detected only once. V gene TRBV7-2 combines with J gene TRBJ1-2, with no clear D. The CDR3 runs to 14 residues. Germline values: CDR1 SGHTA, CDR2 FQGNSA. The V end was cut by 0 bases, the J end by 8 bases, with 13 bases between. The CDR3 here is CASSLAGIMDGYTF. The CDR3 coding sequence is TGTGCCAGCAGCTTAGCCGGGATCATGGACGGCTACACCTTC.

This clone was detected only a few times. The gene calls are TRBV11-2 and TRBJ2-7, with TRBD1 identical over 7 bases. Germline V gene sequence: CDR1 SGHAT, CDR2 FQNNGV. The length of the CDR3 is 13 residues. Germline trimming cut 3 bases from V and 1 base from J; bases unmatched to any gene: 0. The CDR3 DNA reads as TGTGCCAGCAGCTTGGGACAGTCCTACGAGCAGTACTTC. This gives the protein CASSLGQSYEQYF.